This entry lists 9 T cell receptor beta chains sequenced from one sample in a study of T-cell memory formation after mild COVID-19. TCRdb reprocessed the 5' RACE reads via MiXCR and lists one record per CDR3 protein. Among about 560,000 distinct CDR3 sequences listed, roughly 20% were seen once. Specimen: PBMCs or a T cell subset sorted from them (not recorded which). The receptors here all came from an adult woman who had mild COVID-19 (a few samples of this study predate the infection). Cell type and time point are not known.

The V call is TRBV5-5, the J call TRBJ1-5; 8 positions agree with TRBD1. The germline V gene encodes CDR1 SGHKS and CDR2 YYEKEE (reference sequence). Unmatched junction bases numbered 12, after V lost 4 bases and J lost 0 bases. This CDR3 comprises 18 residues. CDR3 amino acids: CASSRLGTGDNSNQPQHF. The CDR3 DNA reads TGTGCCAGCAGCCGCCTTGGGACAGGAGATAATAGCAATCAGCCCCAGCATTTT.

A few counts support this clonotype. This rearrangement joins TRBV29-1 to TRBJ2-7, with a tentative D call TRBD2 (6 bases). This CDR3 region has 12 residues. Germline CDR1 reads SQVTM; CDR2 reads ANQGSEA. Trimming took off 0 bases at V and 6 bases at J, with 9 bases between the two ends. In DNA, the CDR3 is TGCAGCGTTGAAGATGGAGGGGTCGAGCAGTACTTC. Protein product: CSVEDGGVEQYF.

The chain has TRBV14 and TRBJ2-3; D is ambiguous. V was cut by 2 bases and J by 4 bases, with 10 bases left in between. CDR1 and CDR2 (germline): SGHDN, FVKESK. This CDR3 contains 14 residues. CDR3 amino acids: CASSQLRTPDTQYF. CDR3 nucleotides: TGTGCCAGCAGCCAACTTAGGACCCCAGATACGCAGTATTTT.

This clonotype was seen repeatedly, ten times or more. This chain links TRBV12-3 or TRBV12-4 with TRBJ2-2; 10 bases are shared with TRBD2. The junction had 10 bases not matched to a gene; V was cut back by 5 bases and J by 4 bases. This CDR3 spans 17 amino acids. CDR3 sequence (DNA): TGTGCCAGCAGTACCACTCGGACTAGCGGACTCACCGGGGAGCTGTTTTTT. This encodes CASSTTRTSGLTGELFF.

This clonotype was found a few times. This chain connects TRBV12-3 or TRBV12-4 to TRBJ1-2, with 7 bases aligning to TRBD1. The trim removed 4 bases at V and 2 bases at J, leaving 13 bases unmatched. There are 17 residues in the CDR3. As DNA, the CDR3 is TGTGCCAGCAGTTCCTCAACCGGGACAGATCGAAACTATGGCTACACCTTC. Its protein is CASSSSTGTDRNYGYTF.

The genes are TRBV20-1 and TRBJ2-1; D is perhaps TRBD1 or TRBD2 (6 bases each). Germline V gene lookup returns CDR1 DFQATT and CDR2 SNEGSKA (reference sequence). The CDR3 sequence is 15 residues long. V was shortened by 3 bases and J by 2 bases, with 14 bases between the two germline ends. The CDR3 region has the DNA TGCAGTGCTAGCGAACAGGGAGGCGCCTACAATGAGCAGTTCTTC. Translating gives CSASEQGGAYNEQFF.

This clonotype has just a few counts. The CDR3 protein is CSAMGSLAGVTGQWEQFF. The CDR3 region has the DNA TGCAGTGCTATGGGGTCTCTAGCGGGAGTGACTGGGCAGTGGGAGCAGTTCTTC. The chain is built from TRBV20-1 and TRBJ2-1; 10 bases match TRBD2. V was pared by 4 bases and J by 10 bases, with 22 bases of the junction left unmatched. Germline CDR1 reads DFQATT; CDR2 reads SNEGSKA (reference sequence). The CDR3 loop spans 18 amino acids.

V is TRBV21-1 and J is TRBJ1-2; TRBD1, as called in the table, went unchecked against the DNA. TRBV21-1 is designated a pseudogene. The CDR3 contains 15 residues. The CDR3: CASSLGERGPRGYTF. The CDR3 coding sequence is TGTGCCAGCAGCCTGGGGGAGAGGGGCCCGCGTGGCTACACCTTC.

This chain's CDR3 is CASSEMPPREETQYF. For the CDR3, the DNA is TGTGCCAGCAGTGAAATGCCCCCCAGGGAAGAGACCCAGTACTTC. This chain connects TRBV25-1 to TRBJ2-5; TRBD1 might be the D (5 bases). The germline V gene encodes CDR1 MGHDK and CDR2 SYGVNS. The CDR3 spans 15 residues. Trimming removed 2 bases from V and 3 bases from J, with 13 bases in between.